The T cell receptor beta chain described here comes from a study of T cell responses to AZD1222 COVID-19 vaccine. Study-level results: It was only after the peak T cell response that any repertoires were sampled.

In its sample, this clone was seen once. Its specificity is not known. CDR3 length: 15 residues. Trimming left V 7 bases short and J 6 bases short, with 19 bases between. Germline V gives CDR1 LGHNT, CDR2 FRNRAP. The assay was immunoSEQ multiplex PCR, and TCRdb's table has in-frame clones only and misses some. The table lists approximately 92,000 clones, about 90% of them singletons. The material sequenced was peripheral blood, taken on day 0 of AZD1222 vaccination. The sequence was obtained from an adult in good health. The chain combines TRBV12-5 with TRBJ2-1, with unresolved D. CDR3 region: CASVHSPDGPNEQFF. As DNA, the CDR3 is TGTGCTAGTGTCCATTCCCCGGACGGACCCAATGAGCAGTTCTTC.